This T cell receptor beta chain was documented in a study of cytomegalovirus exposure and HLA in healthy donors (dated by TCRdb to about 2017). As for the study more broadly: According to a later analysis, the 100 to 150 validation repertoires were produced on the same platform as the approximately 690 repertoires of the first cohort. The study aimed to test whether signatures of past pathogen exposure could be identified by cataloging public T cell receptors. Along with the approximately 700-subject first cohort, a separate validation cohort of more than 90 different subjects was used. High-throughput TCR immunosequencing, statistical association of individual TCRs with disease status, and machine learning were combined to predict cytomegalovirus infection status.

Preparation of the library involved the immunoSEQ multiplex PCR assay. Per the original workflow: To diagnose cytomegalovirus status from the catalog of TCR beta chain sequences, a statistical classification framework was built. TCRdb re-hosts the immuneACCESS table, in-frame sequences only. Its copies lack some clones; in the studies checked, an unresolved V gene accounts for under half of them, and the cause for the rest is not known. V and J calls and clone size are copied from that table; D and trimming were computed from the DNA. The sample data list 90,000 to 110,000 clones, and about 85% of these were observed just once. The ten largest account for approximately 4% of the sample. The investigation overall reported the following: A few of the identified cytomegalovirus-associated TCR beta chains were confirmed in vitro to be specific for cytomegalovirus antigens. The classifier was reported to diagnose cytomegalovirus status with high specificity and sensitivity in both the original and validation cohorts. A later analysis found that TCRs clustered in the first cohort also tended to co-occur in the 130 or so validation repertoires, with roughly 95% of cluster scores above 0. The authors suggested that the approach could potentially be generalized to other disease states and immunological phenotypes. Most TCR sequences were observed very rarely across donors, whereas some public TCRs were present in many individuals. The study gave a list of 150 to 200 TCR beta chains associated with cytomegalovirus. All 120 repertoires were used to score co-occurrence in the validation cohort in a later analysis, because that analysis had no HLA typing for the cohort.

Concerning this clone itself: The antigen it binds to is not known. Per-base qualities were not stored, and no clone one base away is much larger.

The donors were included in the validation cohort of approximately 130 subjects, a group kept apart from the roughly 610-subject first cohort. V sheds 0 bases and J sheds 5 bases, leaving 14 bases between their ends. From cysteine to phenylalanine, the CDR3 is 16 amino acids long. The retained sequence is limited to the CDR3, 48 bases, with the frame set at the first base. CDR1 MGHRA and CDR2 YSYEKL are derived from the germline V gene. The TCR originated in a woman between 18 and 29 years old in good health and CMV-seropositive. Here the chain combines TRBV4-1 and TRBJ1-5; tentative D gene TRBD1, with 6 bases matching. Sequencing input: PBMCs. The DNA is TGCGCCAGCAGCCAAGAGGTCGGGGGGCGGGATCAGCCCCAGCATTTT. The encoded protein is CASSQEVGGRDQPQHF.